Sequencing of this T cell receptor (beta chain) was carried out in a study of cytomegalovirus exposure and HLA in healthy donors. PCR used 60 Vbeta primers and 13 Jbeta primers. Clones were sequenced by immunoSEQ multiplex PCR, and TCRdb holds only the in-frame ones, with some missing. Of 200,000 or so clones detected, about 72% appear once; the ten largest clones hold less than 4.5%. Study-wide results and caveats: Productive rates of about 87% or about 30% were seen for most TCR beta V segments in an earlier analysis. Some public TCRs appeared in many individuals, while most sequences were rare.

Trimming left V 8 bases short and J 0 bases short, with 11 bases between. Germline V lookup: CDR1 MNHEY, CDR2 SVGAGI. The CDR3 length is 13 residues. The table lists this clone with many counts. Its antigen remains unidentified. The V and J genes are TRBV6-5 and TRBJ2-7; tentative D call: TRBD2 (6 bases). This sequence was found in a male donor in good health and CMV-seronegative. What was sequenced was PBMCs. CDR3 bases: TGTGCCAGCGGGGACTCTCTCTCCTACGAGCAGTACTTC. Its translation: CASGDSLSYEQYF.